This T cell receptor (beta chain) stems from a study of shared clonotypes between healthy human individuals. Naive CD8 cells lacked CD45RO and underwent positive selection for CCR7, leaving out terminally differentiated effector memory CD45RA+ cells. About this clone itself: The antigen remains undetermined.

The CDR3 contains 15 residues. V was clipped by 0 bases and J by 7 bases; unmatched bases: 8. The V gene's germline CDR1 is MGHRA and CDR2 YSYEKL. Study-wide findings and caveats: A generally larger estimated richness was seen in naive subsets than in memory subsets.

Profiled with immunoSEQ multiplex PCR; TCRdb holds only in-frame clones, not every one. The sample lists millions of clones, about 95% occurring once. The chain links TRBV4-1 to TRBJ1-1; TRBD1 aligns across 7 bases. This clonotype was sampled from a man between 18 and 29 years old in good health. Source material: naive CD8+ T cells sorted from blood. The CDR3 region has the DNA TGCGCCAGCAGCCAAGAGGGACAGAGTCCAGATGAAGCTTTCTTT. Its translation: CASSQEGQSPDEAFF.